This is a list of T cell receptor beta chains from one sample in a study of blood T cells in healthy people across ages. TCRdb processed the 5' RACE reads anew with MiXCR; each CDR3 protein has one entry. The sample yields about 650,000 distinct CDR3 sequences, roughly half seen once. The sample consisted of blood. The origin of the receptors is an elderly woman in good health. The CDR3 runs from the conserved cysteine through the conserved F or W.

v_call cdr3_aa
TRBV7-9 CATSYGTDTQYF
TRBV28 CASSSTLGEGARERYF
TRBV5-1 CASSSMAGGNEQFF
TRBV27 CASSFKGPNIQYF
TRBV6-5 CASSPRLAGGFREQFF
TRBV15 CATSRDAAGGNEQFF
TRBV12-3/TRBV12-4 CASSTRLEDRWDTEAFF
TRBV12-3/TRBV12-4 CASISGPSRTDTQYF
TRBV10-3 CAISEVGYEQFF
TRBV7-2 CASSSIEGTDSYEQYF
TRBV12-3/TRBV12-4 CASSSPGEADTQYF
TRBV7-9 CASSLAAGAFTDTQYF
TRBV6-1 CASSLRLAGTSYNEQFF
TRBV27 CASSSDNREQETQYF
TRBV27 CASRSVGGYYEQYF
TRBV5-1 CASSWTGTKNTGELFF
TRBV29-1 CSVDPHSRVGEKLFF
TRBV4-2 CASSQDGLAGVPYEQYF
TRBV18 CASSRAQFSTNEKLFF
TRBV30 CAWRGDKVPNYGYTF
TRBV7-2 CAGSPLRDTQYF
TRBV29-1 CSVWTGGTDTQYF
TRBV7-6 CASSLGRTSGSYNEQFF
TRBV7-9 CATIVTGDTEAFF
TRBV11-1 CASSFQGGHEQYF
TRBV20-1 CSARQVTEQFF
TRBV7-9 CASSAMGQFYGYTF
TRBV30 CAADRGGYTF
TRBV10-3 CAISASGQNTDTQYF